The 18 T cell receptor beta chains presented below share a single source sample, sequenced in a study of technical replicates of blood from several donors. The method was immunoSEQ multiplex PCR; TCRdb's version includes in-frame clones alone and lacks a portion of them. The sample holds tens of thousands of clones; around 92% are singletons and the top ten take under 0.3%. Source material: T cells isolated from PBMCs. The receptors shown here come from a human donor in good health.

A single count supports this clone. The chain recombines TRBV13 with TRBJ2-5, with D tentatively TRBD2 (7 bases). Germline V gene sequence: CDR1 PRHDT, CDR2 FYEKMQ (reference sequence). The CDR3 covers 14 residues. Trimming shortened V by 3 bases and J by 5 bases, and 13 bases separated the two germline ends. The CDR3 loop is CASSLGGPKETQYF. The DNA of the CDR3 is TGTGCCAGCAGCTTGGGGGGGCCTAAGGAGACCCAGTACTTC.

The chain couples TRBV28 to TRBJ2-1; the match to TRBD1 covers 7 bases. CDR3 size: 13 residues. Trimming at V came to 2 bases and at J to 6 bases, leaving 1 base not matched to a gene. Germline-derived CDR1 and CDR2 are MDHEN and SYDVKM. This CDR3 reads CASSLGQVNEQFF. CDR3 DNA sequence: TGTGCCAGCAGTTTAGGACAGGTCAATGAGCAGTTCTTC.

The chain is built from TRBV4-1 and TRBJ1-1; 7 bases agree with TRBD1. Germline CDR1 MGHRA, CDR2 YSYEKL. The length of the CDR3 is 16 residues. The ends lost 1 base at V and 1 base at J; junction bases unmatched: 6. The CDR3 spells CASSQVNYRGNTEAFF. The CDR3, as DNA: TGCGCCAGCAGCCAAGTAAACTACAGGGGGAACACTGAAGCTTTCTTT.

The CDR3: CATSKDRGIPYEQYF. The DNA of the CDR3 is TGTGCCACCAGCAAAGACAGGGGGATCCCTTACGAGCAGTACTTC. The chain couples TRBV15 to TRBJ2-7, with 9 nucleotides matching TRBD1. This CDR3 has 15 residues. V lost 4 bases to trimming and J lost 4 bases; unmatched junction nucleotides: 8. CDR1 is LNHNV, CDR2 YYDKDF, per germline (reference sequence).

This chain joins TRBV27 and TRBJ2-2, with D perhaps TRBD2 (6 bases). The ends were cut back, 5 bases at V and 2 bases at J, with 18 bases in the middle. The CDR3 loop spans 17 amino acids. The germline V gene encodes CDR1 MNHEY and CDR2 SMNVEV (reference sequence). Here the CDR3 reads CASSTHLGGTNTGELFF. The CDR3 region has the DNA TGTGCCAGCAGTACCCACCTCGGCGGGACTAACACCGGGGAGCTGTTTTTT.

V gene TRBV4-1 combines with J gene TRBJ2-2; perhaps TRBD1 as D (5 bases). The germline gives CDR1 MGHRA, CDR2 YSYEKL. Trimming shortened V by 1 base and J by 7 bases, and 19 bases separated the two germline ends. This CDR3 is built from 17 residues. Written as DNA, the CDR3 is TGCGCCAGCAGCCAAGGCTCCGACAGCGACAACCGCGGGGAGCTGTTTTTT. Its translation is CASSQGSDSDNRGELFF.

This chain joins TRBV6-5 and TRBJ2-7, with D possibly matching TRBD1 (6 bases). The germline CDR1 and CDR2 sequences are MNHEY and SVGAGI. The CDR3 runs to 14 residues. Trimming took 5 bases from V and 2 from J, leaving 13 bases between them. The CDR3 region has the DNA TGTGCCAGCAGTAAAGACAGGCAGCCCTACGAGCAGTACTTC. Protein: CASSKDRQPYEQYF.

The CDR3 nucleotides are TGTGCCAGCAGCTTAGCTCAGGGGGCGAGGTTTGAAGCTTTCTTT. This codes for CASSLAQGARFEAFF. The chain joins TRBV7-9 to TRBJ1-1, with 8 bases matching TRBD1. The CDR3 spans 15 residues. Trimming at V came to 0 bases and at J to 7 bases, leaving 7 bases not matched to a gene. Germline V gene sequence: CDR1 SEHNR, CDR2 FQNEAQ (reference sequence).

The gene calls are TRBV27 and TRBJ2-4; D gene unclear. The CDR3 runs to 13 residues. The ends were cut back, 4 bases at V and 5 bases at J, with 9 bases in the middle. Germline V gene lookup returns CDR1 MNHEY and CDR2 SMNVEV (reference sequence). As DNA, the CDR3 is TGTGCCAGCAGTTCACGACTTGAAAACATTCAGTACTTC. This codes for CASSSRLENIQYF.

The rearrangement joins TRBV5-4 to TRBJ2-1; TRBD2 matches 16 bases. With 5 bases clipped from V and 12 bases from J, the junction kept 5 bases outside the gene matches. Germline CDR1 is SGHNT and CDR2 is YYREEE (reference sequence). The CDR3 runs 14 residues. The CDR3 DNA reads TGTGCCAGCAGTGGGACTAGCGGGGGGGCGGGGCAGTTCTTC. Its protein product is CASSGTSGGAGQFF.

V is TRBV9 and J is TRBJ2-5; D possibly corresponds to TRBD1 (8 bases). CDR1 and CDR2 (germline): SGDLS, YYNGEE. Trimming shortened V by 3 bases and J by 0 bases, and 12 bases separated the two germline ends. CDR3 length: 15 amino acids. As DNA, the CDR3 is TGTGCCAGCAGCGCACAGGGGGGGAACCAAGAGACCCAGTACTTC. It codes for CASSAQGGNQETQYF.

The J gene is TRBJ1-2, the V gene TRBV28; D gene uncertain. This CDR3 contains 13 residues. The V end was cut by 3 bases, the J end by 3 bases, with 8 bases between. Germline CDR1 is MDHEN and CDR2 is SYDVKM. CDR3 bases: TGTGCCAGCAGTTTTGTCACGGACTATGGCTACACCTTC. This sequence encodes CASSFVTDYGYTF.

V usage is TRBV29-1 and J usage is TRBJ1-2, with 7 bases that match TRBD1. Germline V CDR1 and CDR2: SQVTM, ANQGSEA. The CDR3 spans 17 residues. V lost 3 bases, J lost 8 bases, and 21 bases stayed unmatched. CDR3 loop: CSVDTRKRTGEVEGYTF. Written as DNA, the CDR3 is TGCAGCGTTGACACCAGAAAACGCACAGGGGAGGTGGAAGGCTACACCTTC.

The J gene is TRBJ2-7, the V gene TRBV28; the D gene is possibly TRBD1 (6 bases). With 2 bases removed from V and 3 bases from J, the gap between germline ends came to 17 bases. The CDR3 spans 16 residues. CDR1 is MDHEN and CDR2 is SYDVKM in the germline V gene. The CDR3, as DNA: TGTGCCAGCAGTTTAAACAAACCGGGACACGGCTACGAGCAGTACTTC. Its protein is CASSLNKPGHGYEQYF.

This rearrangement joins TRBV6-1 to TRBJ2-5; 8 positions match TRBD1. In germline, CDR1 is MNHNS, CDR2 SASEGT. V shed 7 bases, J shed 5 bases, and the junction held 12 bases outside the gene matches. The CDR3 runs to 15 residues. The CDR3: CASISGAGGRETQYF. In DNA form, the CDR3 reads TGTGCCAGCATCTCGGGAGCAGGGGGCCGGGAGACCCAGTACTTC.

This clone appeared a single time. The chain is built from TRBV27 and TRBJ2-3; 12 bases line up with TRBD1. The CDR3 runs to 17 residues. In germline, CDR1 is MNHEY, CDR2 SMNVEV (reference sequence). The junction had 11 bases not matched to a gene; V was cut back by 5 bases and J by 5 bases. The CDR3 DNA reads TGTGCCAGCAGTCCACACCGGGACAGGGGGCAAGGAGATACGCAGTATTTT. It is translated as CASSPHRDRGQGDTQYF.

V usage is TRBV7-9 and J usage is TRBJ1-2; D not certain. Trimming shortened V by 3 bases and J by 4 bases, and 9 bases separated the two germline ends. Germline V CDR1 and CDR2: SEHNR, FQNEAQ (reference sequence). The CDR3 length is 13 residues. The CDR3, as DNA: TGTGCCAGCAGCTTGGCGGATTCCTATGGCTACACCTTC. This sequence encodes CASSLADSYGYTF.

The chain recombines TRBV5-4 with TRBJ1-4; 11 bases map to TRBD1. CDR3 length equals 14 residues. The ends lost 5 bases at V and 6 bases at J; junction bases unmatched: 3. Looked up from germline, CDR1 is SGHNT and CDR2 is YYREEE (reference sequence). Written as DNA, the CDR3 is TGTGCCAGCAGGCGGACAGGGGGCCATGAAAAACTGTTTTTT. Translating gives CASRRTGGHEKLFF.